Listed below are T cell receptor beta chains from one sample, sequenced in a study of cytomegalovirus exposure and HLA in healthy donors. TCRdb keeps only in-frame clones here, not all; method: immunoSEQ multiplex PCR. Among approximately 280,000 clones listed, roughly 90% were seen once. Sequencing input: PBMCs. These receptors originate from a woman aged 18-35 years in good health and CMV-seronegative. Both conserved end residues are part of each CDR3. The D gene is left open where the match is weak. Clone size is stated in some rows and not others, as once, few, many or a class when expanded.

>TRBV2|NA|TRBJ2-3|20|TRBD2
TGTGCCAGCCTTTCATCGCAGACTAGCGGGGGCCGAAGTAGCACAGATACGCAGTATTTT
CASLSSQTSGGRSSTDTQYF
>TRBV29-1|NA|TRBJ2-5|16|NA
TGCAGCGCTCAAAAGTTGGCCAGGGGCCACCAAGAGACCCAGTACTTC
CSAQKLARGHQETQYF
>TRBV4-2|NA|TRBJ2-5|13|NA
TGTGCCAGCAGCCAAGACTCGGGGGAGACCCAGTACTTC
CASSQDSGETQYF
>TRBV7-8|NA|TRBJ2-7|16|NA
TGTGCCAGCAGCCCAAGGTTAGCGGTGGGCCCCTACGAGCAGTACTTC
CASSPRLAVGPYEQYF
>TRBV2|NA|TRBJ1-1|14|NA
TGTGCCAGCAGTCGAAGGACAATTGACACTGAAGCTTTCTTT
CASSRRTIDTEAFF
>TRBV13|NA|TRBJ2-3|14|TRBD2
TGTGCCAGCAGCTCGGGGGGGCCCCCAGATACGCAGTATTTT
CASSSGGPPDTQYF
>TRBV11-2|NA|TRBJ1-3|12|NA
TGTGCCAGCAGCTTAGCGGGGGACACCATATATTTT
CASSLAGDTIYF
>TRBV29-1|NA|TRBJ2-5|13|NA
TGCAGCGTACAATGGGGGGTTTTCGAGACCCAGTACTTC
CSVQWGVFETQYF
>TRBV30|NA|TRBJ2-2|12|NA
TGTGCCTGGAGTCCCAGGGCCGGGGAGCTGTTTTTT
CAWSPRAGELFF
>TRBV15|once|TRBJ1-6|12|NA
TGTGCCACCGCCGGGGGGTCCTCACCCCTCCACTTT
CATAGGSSPLHF
>TRBV29-1|NA|TRBJ1-1|13|NA
TGCAGCGTTCGTGGAGTTCTGAACACTGAAGCTTTCTTT
CSVRGVLNTEAFF
>TRBV7-8|NA|TRBJ2-7|15|NA
TGTGCCAGCACCTTCGTTGGGGCAGAAGACTACGAGCAGTACTTC
CASTFVGAEDYEQYF
>TRBV14|NA|TRBJ1-1|14|NA
TGTGCCAGCAGCCGTGACAGGACGGGCACTGAAGCTTTCTTT
CASSRDRTGTEAFF
>TRBV11-2|NA|TRBJ1-4|17|NA
TGTGCCAGCAGCCCGGGGAGGAAAGTTGCAACTAATGAAAAACTGTTTTTT
CASSPGRKVATNEKLFF
>TRBV18|NA|TRBJ2-5|15|TRBD2
TGTGCCAGCTCACCGGGACTAGCGGGGGAAGAGACCCAGTACTTC
CASSPGLAGEETQYF
>TRBV9|few|TRBJ1-2|15|TRBD1
TGTGCCAGCAGCGCGGGGACAGGAGTTAACTATGGCTACACCTTC
CASSAGTGVNYGYTF
>TRBV19|NA|TRBJ1-1|16|NA
TGTGCCAGTAGTATATCATTCGACAGTTCAGTCGCTGAAGCTTTCTTT
CASSISFDSSVAEAFF
>TRBV5-4|NA|TRBJ2-7|14|TRBD2
TGTGCCAGCAGCTGGACGGGAGGCACATACGAGCAGTACTTC
CASSWTGGTYEQYF
>TRBV7-9|NA|TRBJ1-5|12|NA
TGTGCCAGCAGCTTAGAGGGGGGGGGACAGCATTTT
CASSLEGGGQHF
>TRBV7-3|NA|TRBJ2-3|12|NA
TGTGCCAGCAGCCCCTCAGGGGATACGCAGTATTTT
CASSPSGDTQYF
>TRBV7-8|NA|TRBJ2-5|15|TRBD2
TGTGCCAGCAGCTTATTTGTAGCGGGGCCGGAGACCCAGTACTTC
CASSLFVAGPETQYF
>TRBV6-5|NA|TRBJ2-3|16|TRBD1
TGTGCCAGCAGTTACTCAGGGACAGGATTCACAGATACGCAGTATTTT
CASSYSGTGFTDTQYF
>TRBV9|NA|TRBJ2-7|15|TRBD2
TGTGCCAGCAGCGAGGGACTAGCGGATTCCTACGAGCAGTACTTC
CASSEGLADSYEQYF
>TRBV19|few|TRBJ1-3|15|NA
TGTGCCAGTAGTATGGAGGGAGGACCTGGAAACACCATATATTTT
CASSMEGGPGNTIYF
>TRBV6-5|NA|TRBJ1-2|14|TRBD1
TGTGCCAGCAGTTACACTGAACAGGGGTATGGCTACACCTTC
CASSYTEQGYGYTF
>TRBV27|NA|TRBJ1-2|15|TRBD1
TGTGCCAGCAGCCCCGGAGGACAGGTCCTCTATGGCTACACCTTC
CASSPGGQVLYGYTF
>TRBV5-5|NA|TRBJ2-1|13|NA
TGTGCCAGCAGCTTGGATCATTACAATGAGCAGTTCTTC
CASSLDHYNEQFF
>TRBV6-5|NA|TRBJ1-4|11|NA
TGTGCCAGCAGACACAATGAAAAACTGTTTTTT
CASRHNEKLFF
>TRBV9|once|TRBJ1-1|16|TRBD1
TGTGCCAGCAGCGTGGCCTCGACAGGGGTGAACACTGAAGCTTTCTTT
CASSVASTGVNTEAFF
>TRBV7-9|few|TRBJ1-1|15|NA
TGTGCCAGCAGCTTAATCATCGGGGTGAACACTGAAGCTTTCTTT
CASSLIIGVNTEAFF
>TRBV22-1|NA|TRBJ1-1|17|NA
TGTCCTGGGAGCGCCCGCGTCCCCGTCCCCGCGGTTACTGAAGCTTTCTTT
CPGSARVPVPAVTEAFF
>TRBV2|NA|TRBJ1-1|14|NA
TGTGCCTTAGTCGACAGGCAACTGAACACTGAAGCTTTCTTT
CALVDRQLNTEAFF
>TRBV2|NA|TRBJ2-2|16|TRBD1
TGTGCCAGCAGACCGACAGGGGGAAAGGGCACCGGGGAGCTGTTTTTT
CASRPTGGKGTGELFF
>TRBV29-1|NA|TRBJ2-7|15|NA
TGCAGCGTTGAAGAGGCCTCAGGGGAAACCTACGAGCAGTACTTC
CSVEEASGETYEQYF
>TRBV25-1|NA|TRBJ1-4|13|NA
TGTGCCAGTGGCGGGAAGGAGGATGAAAAACTGTTTTTT
CASGGKEDEKLFF
>TRBV6-5|NA|TRBJ2-5|14|TRBD1
TGTGCCAGCAGTTATACAGGGGCTGGCGAGACCCAGTACTTC
CASSYTGAGETQYF